These 20 T cell receptor beta chains came from one sample sequenced in a study of vaccination effects on CD4 cells after COVID-19. Data came from immunoSEQ multiplex PCR; TCRdb stores just in-frame clones and leaves some out. The sample has tens of thousands of clones, about 74% seen once; the top ten hold approximately 1.7%. Antigens of these TCRs are unknown. Ahead of sequencing, the ViraFEST assay grew antigen-specific CD4+ T cells using viral peptide pools. Culture lasted around eleven days before CD4+ T cell isolation. The sequences come from CD4+ T cells from PBMCs cultured with HCoV-229E spike peptides, collected before COVID-19 vaccination. These TCRs come from a human donor who received a COVID-19 vaccine.

The chain couples TRBV30 to TRBJ2-5, with unresolved D. Germline lookup yields CDR1 GTSNPN and CDR2 SVGIG (reference sequence). The CDR3 extends over 10 amino acids. The V end was cut by 2 bases, the J end by 5 bases, with 3 bases between. Written as DNA, the CDR3 is TGTGCCTGGAGTCGGGAGACCCAGTACTTC. Translated: CAWSRETQYF.

The chain recombines TRBV4-1 with TRBJ2-4, with 8 bases aligning to TRBD2. CDR1 and CDR2 (germline): MGHRA, YSYEKL. The J segment lost 3 bases and the V segment lost 0 bases, leaving 4 bases of the junction unmatched. This CDR3 spans 16 amino acids. Here the CDR3 DNA reads TGCGCCAGCAGCCAAGATCGGGGGGGCGGCAAAAACATTCAGTACTTC. Translation gives CASSQDRGGGKNIQYF.

The chain has TRBV30 and TRBJ1-4, with TRBD1 as a possible D gene (5 bases). Deletions cut 5 bases from V and 8 bases from J, with 18 bases between. From germline, CDR1 is GTSNPN and CDR2 SVGIG (reference sequence). CDR3 length: 14 residues. CDR3: CAWGAGGTSEKLFF. CDR3 coding DNA: TGTGCCTGGGGGGCCGGAGGAACAAGCGAAAAACTGTTTTTT.

This clone was seen once. The gene calls are TRBV6-5 and TRBJ2-5; D is perhaps TRBD2 (6 bases). Germline-derived CDR1 and CDR2 are MNHEY and SVGAGI. The CDR3 is 14 amino acids. Trimming left V 6 bases short and J 7 bases short, with 18 bases between. The CDR3: CASRLTGHGGTQYF. CDR3 coding DNA: TGTGCCAGCAGGCTAACTGGACACGGGGGGACCCAGTACTTC.

Only a few counts were recorded for this clone. CDR3 bases: TGTGCCAGTAGTATTCAAGGCGGGGAGGACCAAGAGACCCAGTACTTC. This codes for CASSIQGGEDQETQYF. The chain recombines TRBV19 with TRBJ2-5; perhaps TRBD2 as D (6 bases). The V and J ends lost 3 bases and 0 bases respectively, with 14 bases between them. Germline V gene lookup returns CDR1 LNHDA and CDR2 SQIVND (reference sequence). This CDR3 is 16 amino acids long. The whole variable domain, filled in from reference TRBV19 and TRBJ2-5, reads DGGITQSPKYLFRKEGQNVTLSCEQNLNHDAMYWYRQDPGQGLRLIYYSQIVNDFQKGDIAEGYSVSREKKESFPLTVTSAQKNPTAFYLCASSIQGGEDQETQYFGPGTRLLVL.

This clone was found once. The DNA for the CDR3 is TGTGCCAGCAGCCAGAGGCCCAGCGGGGGGGAAGAGACCCAGTACTTC. Translated, it gives CASSQRPSGGEETQYF. This chain connects TRBV7-2 to TRBJ2-5, with 10 positions matching TRBD2. Germline V lookup: CDR1 SGHTA, CDR2 FQGNSA. Trimming cost V 5 bases and J 3 bases; bases outside gene matches: 9. The CDR3 sequence is 16 residues long.

This chain links TRBV7-2 with TRBJ1-3; D ambiguous. The CDR3 is made up of 14 amino acids. Germline V CDR1 and CDR2: SGHTA, FQGNSA. Between the trimmed V and J ends, which lost 0 bases and 6 bases, there was a span of 9 bases. The CDR3 is CASSLAGIQNTIYF. CDR3 in DNA: TGTGCCAGCAGCTTAGCAGGAATTCAAAACACCATATATTTT. Using reference TRBV7-2 and TRBJ1-3 for the parts outside the CDR3, the full variable domain is GAGVSQSPSNKVTEKGKDVELRCDPISGHTALYWYRQSLGQGLEFLIYFQGNSAPDKSGLPSDRFSAERTGGSVSTLTIQRTQQEDSAVYLCASSLAGIQNTIYFGEGSWLTVV.

V and J are TRBV18 and TRBJ2-3, with TRBD1 identical over 10 bases. V trimming: 6 bases; J trimming: 6 bases; junction bases outside the gene matches: 6. The CDR3 length is 14 residues. Germline lookup yields CDR1 KGHSH and CDR2 LQKENI. The CDR3 region has the DNA TGTGCCAGCTCGCCGGGACAGGGGTCGGATACGCAGTATTTT. Its protein product is CASSPGQGSDTQYF.

This clone was seen only a few times. The rearrangement joins TRBV9 to TRBJ1-4, with D possibly matching TRBD1 (6 bases). Trimming removed 0 bases from V and 7 bases from J, with 16 bases in between. The CDR3 sequence is 16 residues long. CDR1 is SGDLS and CDR2 is YYNGEE in the germline V gene. The CDR3 nucleotides read TGTGCCAGCAGCGTAGATTCTGGCAGGGGAGGTGAAAAACTGTTTTTT. Protein product: CASSVDSGRGGEKLFF.

The chain carries TRBV6-5 and TRBJ1-6; D possibly corresponds to TRBD1 (5 bases). CDR1 MNHEY and CDR2 SVGAGI come from the germline V gene. Trimming left V 8 bases short and J 4 bases short, with 9 bases between. CDR3 size: 13 residues. DNA of the CDR3: TGTGCCAGCGGGGCACAATATAATTCACCCCTCCACTTT. Translated: CASGAQYNSPLHF.

This clone was seen more than once but under ten times. This rearrangement joins TRBV5-8 to TRBJ2-3, with 11 bases fitting TRBD2. The J segment lost 0 bases and the V segment lost 7 bases, leaving 10 bases of the junction unmatched. This CDR3 is 17 amino acids long. Germline-derived CDR1 and CDR2 are SGHTS and YDEGEE. DNA of the CDR3: TGTGCCAGCCCTTGGCTAGCGGGGGGACCTAGCACAGATACGCAGTATTTT. Protein product: CASPWLAGGPSTDTQYF.

In this sample, this clone turned up a few times. The rearrangement joins TRBV4-1 to TRBJ2-3; 9 nucleotides match TRBD2. From germline, CDR1 is MGHRA and CDR2 YSYEKL. Trimming at V came to 8 bases and at J to 1 base, leaving 7 bases not matched to a gene. The CDR3 is 15 amino acids. The CDR3 bases are TGCGCCAGCCGCCGTAGCGGGGGAGGCACAGATACGCAGTATTTT. Translating gives CASRRSGGGTDTQYF.

The CDR3 spells CASSLGRTAHSGANVLTF. CDR3 in DNA: TGTGCCAGTAGCCTTGGGCGGACAGCGCACTCTGGGGCCAACGTCCTGACTTTC. J is TRBJ2-6 and V is TRBV19; TRBD1 is a possible D gene (6 bases). Germline CDR1 reads LNHDA; CDR2 reads SQIVND (reference sequence). The CDR3 loop spans 18 amino acids. The ends were cut back, 6 bases at V and 0 bases at J, with 18 bases in the middle. The full variable domain, in which reference TRBV19 and TRBJ2-6 provide the parts outside the CDR3, is DGGITQSPKYLFRKEGQNVTLSCEQNLNHDAMYWYRQDPGQGLRLIYYSQIVNDFQKGDIAEGYSVSREKKESFPLTVTSAQKNPTAFYLCASSLGRTAHSGANVLTFGAGSRLTVL.

The gene calls are TRBV19 and TRBJ2-5; TRBD1 agrees at 9 bases. In germline, CDR1 is LNHDA, CDR2 SQIVND (reference sequence). V was pared by 6 bases and J by 5 bases, with 7 bases of the junction left unmatched. CDR3 length equals 14 residues. The CDR3: CASRGQGSVETQYF. The CDR3 nucleotides are TGTGCCAGTAGGGGACAGGGTTCGGTTGAGACCCAGTACTTC.

Only a few counts were recorded for this clone. The chain recombines TRBV9 with TRBJ1-2; no clear D. V was trimmed by 0 bases and J by 3 bases, leaving 6 bases between them. Germline V gene sequence: CDR1 SGDLS, CDR2 YYNGEE. The CDR3 runs to 13 residues. The CDR3 protein is CASSVGGDYGYTF. As DNA, the CDR3 is TGTGCCAGCAGCGTAGGCGGGGACTATGGCTACACCTTC.

The J gene is TRBJ1-6, the V gene TRBV5-4; unclear D gene. The CDR3 consists of 16 residues. Germline V gene lookup returns CDR1 SGHNT and CDR2 YYREEE (reference sequence). The V and J ends lost 3 bases and 7 bases respectively, with 17 bases between them. Written as DNA, the CDR3 is TGTGCCAGCAGCTCAGGAGAGCCGAGGCCAAATTCACCCCTCCACTTT. As protein: CASSSGEPRPNSPLHF.

This clone was observed once. V usage is TRBV28 and J usage is TRBJ1-1; perhaps TRBD1 as D (6 bases). The germline V gene encodes CDR1 MDHEN and CDR2 SYDVKM. The length of the CDR3 is 15 residues. With 5 bases removed from V and 5 bases from J, the gap between germline ends came to 18 bases. The CDR3 sequence is CASSTIEGGGTEAFF. CDR3 nucleotide sequence: TGTGCCAGCAGTACCATAGAAGGGGGAGGAACTGAAGCTTTCTTT.

The table lists this clone with a few counts. The V call is TRBV7-2, the J call TRBJ1-2, with TRBD1 matching 8 bases. The ends lost 0 bases at V and 1 base at J; junction bases unmatched: 4. Germline lookup yields CDR1 SGHTA and CDR2 FQGNSA. The CDR3 sequence is 16 residues long. The CDR3 DNA sequence: TGTGCCAGCAGCTTAGCCCCGGACAGGGTTAACTATGGCTACACCTTC. This codes for CASSLAPDRVNYGYTF.

The chain couples TRBV19 to TRBJ1-3, with TRBD1 as a possible D gene (5 bases). The germline gives CDR1 LNHDA, CDR2 SQIVND (reference sequence). This CDR3 has 14 amino acids. V lost 10 bases to trimming and J lost 0 bases, with 13 bases between them. CDR3 sequence (DNA): TGTGCCACGGACATACCGAGCTCTGGAAACACCATATATTTT. Its translation: CATDIPSSGNTIYF.

The V call is TRBV7-2, the J call TRBJ1-5; 9 bases are shared with TRBD1. The ends lost 10 bases at V and 6 bases at J; junction bases unmatched: 7. This CDR3 is built from 13 residues. Germline V gene sequence: CDR1 SGHTA, CDR2 FQGNSA. DNA for the CDR3: TGTGCCATCTCCGGGACAGGGAGTCAGCCCCAGCATTTT. It yields the protein CAISGTGSQPQHF.